The 4 T cell receptor beta chains reported below all come from one sample, sequenced in a study of CDR3 diversity in severe acne. MiXCR, run by TCRdb on the PCR reads, gives a single entry per CDR3 protein. The table shows about 84,000 distinct CDR3 sequences, with 50% to 65% occurring only once. The sequencing input was blood. These receptors were taken from a male donor in good health, without acne.

This sequence joins TRBV2 and TRBJ2-7, with D tentatively TRBD2 (6 bases). CDR3 length equals 14 residues. V lost 6 bases to trimming and J lost 6 bases, with 18 bases between them. The germline V gene has CDR1 SNHLY and CDR2 FYNNEI. CDR3 sequence: CASSSGTHQIEQYF. DNA of the CDR3: TGTGCCAGCAGCTCCGGGACTCACCAAATCGAGCAGTACTTC. The whole variable domain, filled in from reference TRBV2 and TRBJ2-7, reads EPEVTQTPSHQVTQMGQEVILRCVPISNHLYFYWYRQILGQKVEFLVSFYNNEISEKSEIFDDQFSVERPDGSNFTLKIRSTKLEDSAMYFCASSSGTHQIEQYFGPGTRLTVT.

This chain uses TRBV7-6 with TRBJ2-3; D may match TRBD1 or TRBD2 (7 bases each). CDR1 is SGHVS, CDR2 FNYEAQ, per germline. Deletions cut 4 bases from V and 3 bases from J, with 17 bases between. The CDR3 totals 16 residues. CDR3 in amino acids: CASSSQGGATTDTQYF. The DNA of the CDR3 is TGTGCCAGCAGCTCCCAGGGGGGGGCGACAACAGATACGCAGTATTTT.

The CDR3 DNA follows: TGTGCCAGTAGTGCTGACAGGGACAACTATGGCTACACCTTC. It codes for CASSADRDNYGYTF. The genes are TRBV19 and TRBJ1-2, with 7 bases fitting TRBD1. The germline CDR1 and CDR2 sequences are LNHDA and SQIVND (reference sequence). The CDR3 totals 14 residues. Trimming at V came to 5 bases and at J to 2 bases, leaving 5 bases not matched to a gene.

This sequence joins TRBV6-6 and TRBJ2-5; D ambiguous. Trimming took 6 bases from V and 3 from J, leaving 17 bases between them. The germline gives CDR1 MNHNY, CDR2 SVGAGI (reference sequence). The CDR3 runs to 15 residues. The chain's CDR3 is CASRSKLEVKETQYF. The DNA of the CDR3 is TGTGCCAGCAGGAGCAAATTAGAGGTTAAAGAGACCCAGTACTTC.